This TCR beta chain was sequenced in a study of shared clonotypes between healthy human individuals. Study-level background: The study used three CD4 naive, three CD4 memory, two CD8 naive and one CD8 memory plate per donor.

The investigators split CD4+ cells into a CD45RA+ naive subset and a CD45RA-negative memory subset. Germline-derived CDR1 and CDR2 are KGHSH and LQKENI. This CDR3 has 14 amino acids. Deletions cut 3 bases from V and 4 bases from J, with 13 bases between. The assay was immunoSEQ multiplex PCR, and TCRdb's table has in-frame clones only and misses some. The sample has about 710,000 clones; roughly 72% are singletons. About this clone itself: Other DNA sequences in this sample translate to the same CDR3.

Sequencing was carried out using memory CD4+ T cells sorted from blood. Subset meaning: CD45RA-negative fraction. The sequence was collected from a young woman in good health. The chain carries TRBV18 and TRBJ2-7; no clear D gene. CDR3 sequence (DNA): TGTGCCAGCTCACCGAGACACGACCTATACGAGCAGTACTTC. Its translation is CASSPRHDLYEQYF.